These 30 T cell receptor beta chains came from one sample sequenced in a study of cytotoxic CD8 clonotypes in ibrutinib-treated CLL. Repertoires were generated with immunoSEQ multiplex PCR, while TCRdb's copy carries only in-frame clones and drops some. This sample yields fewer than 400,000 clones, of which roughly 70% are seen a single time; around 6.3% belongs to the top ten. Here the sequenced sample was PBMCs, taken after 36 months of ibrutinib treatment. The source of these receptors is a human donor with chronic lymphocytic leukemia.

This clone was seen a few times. As DNA, the CDR3 is TGCGCCAGCAGCTTCTCGTCGAATGAGCAGTTCTTC. This gives the protein CASSFSSNEQFF. The chain is built from TRBV5-1 and TRBJ2-1, with D unresolved. The CDR3 has 12 residues. Germline values: CDR1 SGHRS, CDR2 YFSETQ. The V and J ends lost 2 bases and 7 bases respectively, with 7 bases between them.

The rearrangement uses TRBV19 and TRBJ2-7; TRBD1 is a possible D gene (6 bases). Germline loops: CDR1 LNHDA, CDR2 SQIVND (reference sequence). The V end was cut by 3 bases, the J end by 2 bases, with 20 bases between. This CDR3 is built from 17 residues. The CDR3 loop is CASSMGRGGDGAYEQYF. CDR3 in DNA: TGTGCCAGTAGTATGGGCAGGGGTGGCGATGGTGCCTACGAGCAGTACTTC.

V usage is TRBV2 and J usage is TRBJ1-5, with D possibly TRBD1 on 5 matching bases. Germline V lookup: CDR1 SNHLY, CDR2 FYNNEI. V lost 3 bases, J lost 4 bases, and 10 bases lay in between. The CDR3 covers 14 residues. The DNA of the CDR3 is TGTGCCAGCAGTGATGATGGGGCTAATCAGCCCCAGCATTTT. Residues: CASSDDGANQPQHF.

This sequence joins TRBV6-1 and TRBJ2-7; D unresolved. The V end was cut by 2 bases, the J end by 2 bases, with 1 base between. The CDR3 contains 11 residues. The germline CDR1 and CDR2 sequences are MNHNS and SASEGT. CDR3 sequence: CASSETYEQYF. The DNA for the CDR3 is TGTGCCAGCAGTGAAACCTACGAGCAGTACTTC.

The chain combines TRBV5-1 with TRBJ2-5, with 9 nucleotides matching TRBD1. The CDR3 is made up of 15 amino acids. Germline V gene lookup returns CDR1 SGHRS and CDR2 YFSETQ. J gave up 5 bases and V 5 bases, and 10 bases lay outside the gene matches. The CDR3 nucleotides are TGCGCCAGCAGGGGACAGGGAAGACAATTGGAGACCCAGTACTTC. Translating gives CASRGQGRQLETQYF.

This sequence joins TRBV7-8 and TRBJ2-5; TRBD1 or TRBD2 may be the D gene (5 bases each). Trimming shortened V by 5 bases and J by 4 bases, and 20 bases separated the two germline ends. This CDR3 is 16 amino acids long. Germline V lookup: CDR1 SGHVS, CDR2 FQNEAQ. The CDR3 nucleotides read TGTGCCAGCAGCCAAACTGGGGGAATGTTCGGAGAGACCCAGTACTTC. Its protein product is CASSQTGGMFGETQYF.

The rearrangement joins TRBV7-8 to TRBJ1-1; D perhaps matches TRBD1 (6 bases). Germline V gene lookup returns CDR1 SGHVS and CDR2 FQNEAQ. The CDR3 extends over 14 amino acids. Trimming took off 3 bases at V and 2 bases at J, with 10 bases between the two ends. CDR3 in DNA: TGTGCCAGCAGCTTCCGTGGGGGCAACACTGAAGCTTTCTTT. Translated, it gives CASSFRGGNTEAFF.

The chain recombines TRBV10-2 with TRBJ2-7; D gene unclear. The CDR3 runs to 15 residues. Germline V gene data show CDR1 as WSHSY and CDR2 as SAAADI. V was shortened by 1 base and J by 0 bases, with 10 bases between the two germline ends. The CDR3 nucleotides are TGCGCCAGCAGTGAGTATCGCTACAGCTCCTACGAGCAGTACTTC. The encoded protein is CASSEYRYSSYEQYF.

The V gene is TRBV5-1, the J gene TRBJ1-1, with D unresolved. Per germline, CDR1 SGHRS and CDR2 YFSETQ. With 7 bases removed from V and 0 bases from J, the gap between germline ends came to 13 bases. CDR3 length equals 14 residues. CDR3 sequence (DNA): TGCGCCAGCTCAATGGACGGAATGAACACTGAAGCTTTCTTT. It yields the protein CASSMDGMNTEAFF.

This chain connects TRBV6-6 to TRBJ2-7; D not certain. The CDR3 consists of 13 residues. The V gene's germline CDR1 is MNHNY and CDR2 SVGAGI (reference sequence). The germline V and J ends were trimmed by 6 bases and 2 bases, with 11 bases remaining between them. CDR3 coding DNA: TGTGCCAGCAGCTTGGACGGACCCTACGAGCAGTACTTC. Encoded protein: CASSLDGPYEQYF.

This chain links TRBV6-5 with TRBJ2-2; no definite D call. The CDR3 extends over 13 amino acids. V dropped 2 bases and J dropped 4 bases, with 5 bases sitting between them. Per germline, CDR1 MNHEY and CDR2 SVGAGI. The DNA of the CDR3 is TGTGCCAGCAGTTACCTCAGCACCGGGGAGCTGTTTTTT. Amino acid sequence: CASSYLSTGELFF.

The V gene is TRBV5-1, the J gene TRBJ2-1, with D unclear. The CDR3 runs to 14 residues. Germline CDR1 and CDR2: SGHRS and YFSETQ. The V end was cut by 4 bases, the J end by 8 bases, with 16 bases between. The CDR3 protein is CASSLRAQEHEQFF. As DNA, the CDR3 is TGCGCCAGCAGCCTCCGGGCCCAGGAGCATGAGCAGTTCTTC.

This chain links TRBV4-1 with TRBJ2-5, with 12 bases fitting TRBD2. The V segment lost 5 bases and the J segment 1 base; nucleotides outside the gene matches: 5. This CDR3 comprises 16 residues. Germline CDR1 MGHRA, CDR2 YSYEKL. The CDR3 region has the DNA TGCGCCAGCAGCGTCGGACTAGCGGGGCTCCAAGAGACCCAGTACTTC. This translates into CASSVGLAGLQETQYF.

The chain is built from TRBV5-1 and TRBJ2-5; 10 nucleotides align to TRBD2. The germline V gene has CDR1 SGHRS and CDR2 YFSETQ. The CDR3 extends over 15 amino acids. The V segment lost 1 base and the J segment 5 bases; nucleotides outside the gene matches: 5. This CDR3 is CASSLLLAGWETQYF. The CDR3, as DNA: TGCGCCAGCAGCTTGCTACTAGCGGGGTGGGAGACCCAGTACTTC.

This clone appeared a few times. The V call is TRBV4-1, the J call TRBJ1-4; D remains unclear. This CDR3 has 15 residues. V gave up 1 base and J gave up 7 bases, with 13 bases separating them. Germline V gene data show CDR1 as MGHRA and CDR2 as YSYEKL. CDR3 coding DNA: TGCGCCAGCAGCCAAGTTTGGGTGTCGAGTGAAAAACTGTTTTTT. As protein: CASSQVWVSSEKLFF.

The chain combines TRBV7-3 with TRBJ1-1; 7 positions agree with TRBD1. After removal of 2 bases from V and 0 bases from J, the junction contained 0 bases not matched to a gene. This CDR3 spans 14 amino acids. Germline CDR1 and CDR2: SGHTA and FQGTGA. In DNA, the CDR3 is TGTGCCAGCAGCTTAGGGACAGTGAACACTGAAGCTTTCTTT. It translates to CASSLGTVNTEAFF.

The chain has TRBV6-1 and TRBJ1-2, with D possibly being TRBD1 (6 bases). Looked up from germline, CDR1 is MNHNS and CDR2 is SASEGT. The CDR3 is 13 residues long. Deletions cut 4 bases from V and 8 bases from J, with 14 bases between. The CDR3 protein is CASSVTGPWGYTF. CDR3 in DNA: TGTGCCAGCAGTGTAACAGGGCCGTGGGGCTACACCTTC.

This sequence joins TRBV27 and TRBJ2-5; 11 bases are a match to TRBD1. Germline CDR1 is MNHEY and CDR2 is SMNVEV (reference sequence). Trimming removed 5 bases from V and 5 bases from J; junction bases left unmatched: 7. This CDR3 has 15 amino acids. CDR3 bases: TGTGCCAGCAGTCGCAGGACAGGGGGCGGGGAGACCCAGTACTTC. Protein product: CASSRRTGGGETQYF.

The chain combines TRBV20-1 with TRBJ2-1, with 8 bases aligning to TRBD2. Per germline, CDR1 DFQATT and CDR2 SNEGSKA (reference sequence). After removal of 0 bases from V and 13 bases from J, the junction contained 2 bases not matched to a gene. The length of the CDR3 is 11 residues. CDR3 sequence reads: CSARELADQFF. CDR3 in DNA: TGCAGTGCTAGAGAACTAGCGGACCAGTTCTTC.

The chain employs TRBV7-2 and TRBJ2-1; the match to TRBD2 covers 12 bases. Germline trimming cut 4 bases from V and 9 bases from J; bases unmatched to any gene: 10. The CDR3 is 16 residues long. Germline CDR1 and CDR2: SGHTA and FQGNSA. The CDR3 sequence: CASSWGLAGAVGEQFF. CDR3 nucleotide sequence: TGTGCCAGCAGCTGGGGACTAGCGGGTGCCGTGGGTGAGCAGTTCTTC. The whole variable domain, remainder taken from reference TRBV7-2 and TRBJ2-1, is GAGVSQSPSNKVTEKGKDVELRCDPISGHTALYWYRQSLGQGLEFLIYFQGNSAPDKSGLPSDRFSAERTGGSVSTLTIQRTQQEDSAVYLCASSWGLAGAVGEQFFGPGTRLTVL.

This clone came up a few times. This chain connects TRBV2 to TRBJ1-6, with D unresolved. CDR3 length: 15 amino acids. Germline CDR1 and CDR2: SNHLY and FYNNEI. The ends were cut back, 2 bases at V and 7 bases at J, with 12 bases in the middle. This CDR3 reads CASSETSPWNSPLHF. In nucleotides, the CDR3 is TGTGCCAGCAGTGAAACAAGTCCGTGGAATTCACCCCTCCACTTT.

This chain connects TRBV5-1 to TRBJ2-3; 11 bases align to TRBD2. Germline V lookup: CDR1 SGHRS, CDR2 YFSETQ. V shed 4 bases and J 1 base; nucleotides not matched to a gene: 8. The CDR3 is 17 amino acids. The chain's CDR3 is CASSPRLAGSGTDTQYF. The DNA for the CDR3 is TGCGCCAGCAGCCCCCGACTAGCGGGGTCTGGCACAGATACGCAGTATTTT.

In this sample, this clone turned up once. The CDR3 loop is CASSPSRGARETQYF. The CDR3 coding sequence is TGTGCCAGCTCACCGAGTAGGGGGGCGCGGGAGACCCAGTACTTC. The chain carries TRBV18 and TRBJ2-5, with D perhaps TRBD1 or TRBD2 (6 bases each). With 3 bases removed from V and 5 bases from J, the gap between germline ends came to 16 bases. There are 15 residues in the CDR3. Per germline, CDR1 KGHSH and CDR2 LQKENI. Looking up the rest from reference TRBV18 and TRBJ2-5 gives the full variable domain: NAGVMQNPRHLVRRRGQEARLRCSPMKGHSHVYWYRQLPEEGLKFMVYLQKENIIDESGMPKERFSAEFPKEGPSILRIQQVVRGDSAAYFCASSPSRGARETQYFGPGTRLLVL.

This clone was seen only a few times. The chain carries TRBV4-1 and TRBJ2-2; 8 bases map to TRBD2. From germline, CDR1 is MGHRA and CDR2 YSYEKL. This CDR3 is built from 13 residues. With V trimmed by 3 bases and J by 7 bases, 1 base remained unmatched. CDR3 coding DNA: TGCGCCAGCAGCCATAGCGGGGTCGGGGAGCTGTTTTTT. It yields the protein CASSHSGVGELFF.

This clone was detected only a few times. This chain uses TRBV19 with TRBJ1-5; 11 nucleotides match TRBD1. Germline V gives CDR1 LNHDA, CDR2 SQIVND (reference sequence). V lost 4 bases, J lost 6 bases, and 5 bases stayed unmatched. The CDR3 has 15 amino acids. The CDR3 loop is CASSTRTGGTQPQHF. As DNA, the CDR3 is TGTGCCAGTAGTACCCGGACAGGGGGCACTCAGCCCCAGCATTTT.

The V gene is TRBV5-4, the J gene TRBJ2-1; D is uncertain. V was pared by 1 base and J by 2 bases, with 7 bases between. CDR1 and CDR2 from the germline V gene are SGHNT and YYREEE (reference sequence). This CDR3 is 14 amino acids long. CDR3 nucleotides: TGTGCCAGCAGCTTGAGTCAGACCTACAATGAGCAGTTCTTC. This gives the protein CASSLSQTYNEQFF.

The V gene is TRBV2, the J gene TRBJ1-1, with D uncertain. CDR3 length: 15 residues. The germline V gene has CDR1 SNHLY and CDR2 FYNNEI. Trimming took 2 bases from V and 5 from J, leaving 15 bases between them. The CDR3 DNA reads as TGTGCCAGCAGTGAACGGAGAACAGCAATAACTGAAGCTTTCTTT. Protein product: CASSERRTAITEAFF.

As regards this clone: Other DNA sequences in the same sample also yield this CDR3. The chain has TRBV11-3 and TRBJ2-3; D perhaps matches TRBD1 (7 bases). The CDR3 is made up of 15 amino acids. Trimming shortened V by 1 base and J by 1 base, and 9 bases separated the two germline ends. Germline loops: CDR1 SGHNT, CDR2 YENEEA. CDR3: CASSLGGTGTDTQYF. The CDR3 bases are TGTGCCAGCAGCTTAGGCGGGACAGGCACAGATACGCAGTATTTT.

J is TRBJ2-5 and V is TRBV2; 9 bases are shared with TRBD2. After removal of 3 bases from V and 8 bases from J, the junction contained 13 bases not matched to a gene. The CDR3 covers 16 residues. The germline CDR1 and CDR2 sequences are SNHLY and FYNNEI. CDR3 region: CASSDSAGGPRYTQYF. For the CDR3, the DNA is TGTGCCAGCAGTGACAGTGCGGGAGGGCCTCGGTATACCCAGTACTTC.

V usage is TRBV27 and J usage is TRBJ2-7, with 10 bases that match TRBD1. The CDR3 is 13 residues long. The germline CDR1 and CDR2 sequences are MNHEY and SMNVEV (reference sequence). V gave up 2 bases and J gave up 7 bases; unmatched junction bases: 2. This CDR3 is CASSLGQGVEQYF. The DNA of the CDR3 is TGTGCCAGCAGTTTAGGACAGGGGGTTGAGCAGTACTTC.